This T cell receptor (beta chain) was observed in a study of regulatory T cells in long-lasting Graves disease. Overall study: Antithyroid drug use was under 3 months in newly diagnosed Graves' patients.

Both iRepertoire HTBI primers and Arm-PCR of CDR3 regions were used to build the TCR beta libraries. Via MiXCR, TCRdb re-called the multiplex PCR reads, giving one row per CDR3 protein. This sample carries roughly 500,000 distinct CDR3 sequences, around 12% of them seen once, and the ten largest clones take about 8.3%. As for time point: newly diagnosed GD, antithyroid drugs for less than 3 months. Extracted RNA from PBMCs served as the source of the TCR library. At least ten counts were recorded for this clonotype. V lost 6 bases and J lost 4, with 12 bases in between. Germline CDR1 MNHNS, CDR2 SASEGT. The CDR3 runs 13 residues. These same records also appear under a second study, on T cells in Graves' hyperthyroidism and ophthalmopathy. As that study records: With the HTBI primer set, the TCR CDR3 went through a first round of RT-PCR. From stable hyperthyroidism, ophthalmopathy was separated by a 13 V-J model.

The TCR comes from a woman aged 30 to 39 with Graves disease. The chain links TRBV6-1 to TRBJ1-1; D gene unclear. The sample in question was peripheral blood mononuclear cells (PBMCs), obtained at new diagnosis, from a patient treated with antithyroid drugs. CDR3: CASRPAGFTEAFF. In DNA, the CDR3 is TGTGCCAGCAGACCCGCGGGGTTCACTGAAGCTTTCTTT.